This T cell receptor (beta chain) was sequenced in a study of blood T cell repertoires in COVID-19. Study as a whole: The samples span acute and convalescent COVID-19 from the United States, Italy and Spain. T cells, B-cell-depleted T cells, or PBMCs provided the cDNA or gDNA that served as material.

Original methodology: Nucleated cell number was recorded as an estimate derived from reference gene primer amplification. Method: immunoSEQ multiplex PCR; TCRdb's copy keeps in-frame clones and lacks some. Clonal size and the V and J genes are those of that table, whereas D and trimming came from the DNA. The sample yields around 250,000 clones, about 89% seen once. The V gene's germline CDR1 is SEHNR and CDR2 FQNEAQ (reference sequence). The CDR3 consists of 13 residues. Between the trimmed V and J ends, which lost 1 base and 3 bases, there was a span of 7 bases. V gene TRBV7-9 combines with J gene TRBJ2-7; D is perhaps TRBD2 (5 bases). Source material: peripheral blood. This sequence originates from an older woman who had recovered from COVID-19. The DNA for the CDR3 is TGTGCCAGCAGCTTAGGAGGGATCTACGAGCAGTACTTC. This sequence encodes CASSLGGIYEQYF.